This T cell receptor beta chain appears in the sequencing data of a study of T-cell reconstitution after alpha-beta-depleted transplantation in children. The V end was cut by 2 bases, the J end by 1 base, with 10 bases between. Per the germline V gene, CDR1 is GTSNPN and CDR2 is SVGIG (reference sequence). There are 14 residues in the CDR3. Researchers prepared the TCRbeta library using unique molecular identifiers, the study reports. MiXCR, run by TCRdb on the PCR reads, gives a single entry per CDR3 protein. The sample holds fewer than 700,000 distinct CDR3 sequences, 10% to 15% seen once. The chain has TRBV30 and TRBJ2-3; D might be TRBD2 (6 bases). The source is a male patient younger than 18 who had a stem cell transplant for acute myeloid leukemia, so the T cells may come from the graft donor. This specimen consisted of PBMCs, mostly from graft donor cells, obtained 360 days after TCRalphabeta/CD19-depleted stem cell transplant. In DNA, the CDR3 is TGTGCCTGGAGTCTTGGCGGGGGCACAGATACGCAGTATTTT. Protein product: CAWSLGGGTDTQYF.